A single T cell receptor beta chain is shown here with its context. The antigen remains unidentified. These data are taken from a study of cytomegalovirus exposure and HLA in healthy donors. General study findings and limits: Donor immune exposure was known only as CMV serostatus. Rare TCR sequences predominated, though certain public TCRs were found in many donors. In a later analysis, specific HLA alleles were associated with 15,000 or so TCR beta sequences at a 0.05 false discovery rate. Sequence variants that were highly shared formed a cluster that was likely a sequencing artifact.

The PCR had 60 Vbeta and 13 Jbeta primers. Using immunoSEQ multiplex PCR, the repertoire was profiled, and TCRdb retains in-frame clones only, with some absent. The table has hundreds of thousands of clones, approximately 82% seen once. Germline V lookup: CDR1 KGHSH, CDR2 LQKENI. The CDR3 extends over 16 amino acids. V lost 0 bases and J lost 5; bases outside the gene matches: 9. Sequenced material: PBMCs. This receptor was identified in a woman aged 40 to 55 in good health and CMV-seronegative. The chain has TRBV18 and TRBJ2-7; 8 bases line up with TRBD1. Here the CDR3 DNA reads TGTGCCAGCTCACCACCTCGGCGAGACAGGGGCCACGAGCAGTACTTC. It is translated as CASSPPRRDRGHEQYF.